This T cell receptor (beta chain) was captured in a study of identical twins. Study-wide points: The same donors were not followed; conclusions instead depended on cross-sectional statistical analysis.

Carrying unique molecular identifiers, the cDNA also gained a universal primer site through template switching. Using its own MiXCR run on the 5' RACE reads, TCRdb lists one record per CDR3 protein. This repertoire shows about 220,000 distinct CDR3 sequences, approximately 6.8% found once; its top ten account for over 5%. This clonotype was counted a few times. Its antigen remains unknown. No donor was unhealthy or non-Caucasian. V shed 0 bases, J shed 3 bases, and the junction held 8 bases outside the gene matches. CDR1 SGHVS and CDR2 FNYEAQ come from the germline V gene. The CDR3 sequence is 17 residues long. These sequences were also reported in another study, on yellow fever vaccine responses in identical twins. From that paper: Reported findings indicate that twins' vaccine T cell responses seemed partially convergent, partially personalized.

The sequenced sample consisted of CD8+ T cells sorted from blood. J is TRBJ2-3 and V is TRBV7-6; 8 bases map to TRBD1. This TCR was recovered from a woman aged 18-29 years in good health. CDR3 protein: CASSLAWYGQGTDTQYF. Written as DNA, the CDR3 is TGTGCCAGCAGCTTAGCGTGGTATGGACAGGGAACAGATACGCAGTATTTT.